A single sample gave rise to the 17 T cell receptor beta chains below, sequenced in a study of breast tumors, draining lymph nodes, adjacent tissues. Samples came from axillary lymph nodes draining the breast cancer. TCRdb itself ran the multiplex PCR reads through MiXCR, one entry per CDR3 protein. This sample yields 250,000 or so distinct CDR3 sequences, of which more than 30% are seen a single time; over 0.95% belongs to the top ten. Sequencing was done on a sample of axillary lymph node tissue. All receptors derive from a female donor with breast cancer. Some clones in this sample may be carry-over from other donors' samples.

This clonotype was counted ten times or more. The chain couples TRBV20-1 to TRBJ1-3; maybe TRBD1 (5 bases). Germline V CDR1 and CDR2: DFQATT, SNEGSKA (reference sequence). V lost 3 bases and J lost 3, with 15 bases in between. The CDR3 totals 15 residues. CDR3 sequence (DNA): TGCAGTGCTAGCGCAGGCGGGGGGTTTGGAAACACCATATATTTT. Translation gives CSASAGGGFGNTIYF.

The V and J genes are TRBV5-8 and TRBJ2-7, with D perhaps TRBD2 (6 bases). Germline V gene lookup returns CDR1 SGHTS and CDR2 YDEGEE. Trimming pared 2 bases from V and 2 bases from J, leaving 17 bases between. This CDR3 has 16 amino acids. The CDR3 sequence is CASSFHLATFPYEQYF. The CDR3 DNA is TGTGCCAGCAGCTTCCATCTAGCGACCTTTCCCTACGAGCAGTACTTC.

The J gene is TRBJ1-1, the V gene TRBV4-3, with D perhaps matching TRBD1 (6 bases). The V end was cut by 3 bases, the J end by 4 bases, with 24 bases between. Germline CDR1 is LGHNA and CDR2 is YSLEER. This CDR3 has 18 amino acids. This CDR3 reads CASSHAPSWRGAVTEAFF. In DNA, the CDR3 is TGCGCCAGCAGCCACGCTCCTTCCTGGCGGGGGGCGGTCACTGAAGCTTTCTTT.

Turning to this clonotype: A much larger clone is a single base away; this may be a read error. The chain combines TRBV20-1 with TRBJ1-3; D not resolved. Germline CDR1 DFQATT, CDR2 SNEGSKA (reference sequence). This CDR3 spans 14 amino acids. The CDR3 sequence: CSARPASSGTTIYF. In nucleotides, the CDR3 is TGCAGTGCTAGACCAGCTAGCTCTGGAACCACCATATATTTT.

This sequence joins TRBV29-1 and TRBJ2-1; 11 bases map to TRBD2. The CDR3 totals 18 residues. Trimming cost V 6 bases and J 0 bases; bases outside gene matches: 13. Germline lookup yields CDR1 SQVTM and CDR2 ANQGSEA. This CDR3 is CSVTDSGRAFVSYNEQFF. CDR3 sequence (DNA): TGCAGCGTCACTGATAGCGGGAGGGCCTTTGTCTCCTACAATGAGCAGTTCTTC.

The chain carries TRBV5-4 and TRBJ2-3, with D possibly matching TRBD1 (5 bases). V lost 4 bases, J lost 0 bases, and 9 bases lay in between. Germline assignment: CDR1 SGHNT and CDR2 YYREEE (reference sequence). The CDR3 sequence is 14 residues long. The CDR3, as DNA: TGTGCCAGCAGCAACAGGAAAAGCACAGATACGCAGTATTTT. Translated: CASSNRKSTDTQYF.

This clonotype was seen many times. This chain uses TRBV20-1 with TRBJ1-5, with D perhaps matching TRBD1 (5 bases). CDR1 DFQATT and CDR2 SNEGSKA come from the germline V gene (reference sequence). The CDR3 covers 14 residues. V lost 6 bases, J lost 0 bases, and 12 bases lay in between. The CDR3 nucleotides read TGCAGTGCGGCTAACAGGTATAGCAATCAGCCCCAGCATTTT. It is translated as CSAANRYSNQPQHF.

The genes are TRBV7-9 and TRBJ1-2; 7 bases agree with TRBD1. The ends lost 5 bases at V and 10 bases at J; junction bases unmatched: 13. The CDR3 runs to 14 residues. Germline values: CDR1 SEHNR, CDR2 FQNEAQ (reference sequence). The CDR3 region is CASSPGGLAGDYTF. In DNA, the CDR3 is TGTGCCAGCAGCCCAGGGGGACTAGCGGGAGACTACACCTTC.

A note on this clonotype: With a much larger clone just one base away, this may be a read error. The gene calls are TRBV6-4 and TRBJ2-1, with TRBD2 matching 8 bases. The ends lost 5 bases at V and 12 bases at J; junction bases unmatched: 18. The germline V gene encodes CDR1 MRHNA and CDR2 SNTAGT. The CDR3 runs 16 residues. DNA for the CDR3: TGTGCCAGCAGTCTCTCCTCACTAGCGGCCCCCAAAGGGCAGTTCTTC. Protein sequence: CASSLSSLAAPKGQFF.

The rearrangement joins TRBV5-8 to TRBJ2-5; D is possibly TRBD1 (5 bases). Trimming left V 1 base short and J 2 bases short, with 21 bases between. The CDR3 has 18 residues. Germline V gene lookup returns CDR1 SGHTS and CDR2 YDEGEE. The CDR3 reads CASSLPRMLGHPQETQYF. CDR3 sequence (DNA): TGTGCCAGCAGCTTGCCGAGGATGTTAGGACATCCTCAAGAGACCCAGTACTTC.

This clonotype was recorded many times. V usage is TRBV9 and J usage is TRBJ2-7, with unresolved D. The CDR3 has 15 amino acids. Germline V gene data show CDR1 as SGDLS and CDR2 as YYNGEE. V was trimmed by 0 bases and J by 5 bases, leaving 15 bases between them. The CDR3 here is CASSVVGSSTDEQYF. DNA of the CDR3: TGTGCCAGCAGCGTAGTCGGATCATCGACGGACGAGCAGTACTTC.

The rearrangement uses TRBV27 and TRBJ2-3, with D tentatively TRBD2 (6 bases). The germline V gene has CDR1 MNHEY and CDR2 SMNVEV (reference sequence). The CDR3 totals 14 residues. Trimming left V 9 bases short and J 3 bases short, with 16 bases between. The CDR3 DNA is TGTGCCAGTTGCGGGATAGGAGTAACAGATACGCAGTATTTT. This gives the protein CASCGIGVTDTQYF.

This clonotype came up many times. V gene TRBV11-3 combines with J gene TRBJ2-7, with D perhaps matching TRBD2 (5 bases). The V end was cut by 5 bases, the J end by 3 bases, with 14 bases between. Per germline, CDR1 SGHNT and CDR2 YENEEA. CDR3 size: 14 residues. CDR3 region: CASSPRGSDYEQYF. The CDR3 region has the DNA TGTGCCAGCAGCCCCCGTGGTAGCGACTACGAGCAGTACTTC.

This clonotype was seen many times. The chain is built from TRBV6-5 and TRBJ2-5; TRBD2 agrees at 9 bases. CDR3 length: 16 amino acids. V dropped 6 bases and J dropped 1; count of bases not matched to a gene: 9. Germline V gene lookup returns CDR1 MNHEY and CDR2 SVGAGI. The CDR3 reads CASSRQGAGGQETQYF. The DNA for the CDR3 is TGTGCCAGCAGCCGGCAGGGAGCGGGAGGCCAAGAGACCCAGTACTTC.

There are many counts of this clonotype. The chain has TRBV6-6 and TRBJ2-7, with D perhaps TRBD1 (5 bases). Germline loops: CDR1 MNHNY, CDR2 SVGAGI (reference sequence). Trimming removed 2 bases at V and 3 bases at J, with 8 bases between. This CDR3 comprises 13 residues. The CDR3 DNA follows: TGTGCCAGCAGTTACCAGGGAAACTACGAGCAGTACTTC. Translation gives CASSYQGNYEQYF.

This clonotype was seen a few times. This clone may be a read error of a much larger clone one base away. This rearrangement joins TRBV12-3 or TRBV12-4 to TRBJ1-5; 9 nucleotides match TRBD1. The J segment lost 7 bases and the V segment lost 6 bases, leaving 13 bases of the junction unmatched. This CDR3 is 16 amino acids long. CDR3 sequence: CASSSMTGGAGQPQHF. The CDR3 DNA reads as TGTGCCAGCAGCAGCATGACAGGGGGAGCGGGGCAGCCCCAGCATTTT.

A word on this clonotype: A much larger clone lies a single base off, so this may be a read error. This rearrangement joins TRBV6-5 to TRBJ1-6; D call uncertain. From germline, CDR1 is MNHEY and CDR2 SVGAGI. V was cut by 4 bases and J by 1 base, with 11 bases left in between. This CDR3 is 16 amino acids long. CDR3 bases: TGTGCCAGCAGTTCATCAATCGGGTCCTATAATTCACCCCTCCACTTT. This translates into CASSSSIGSYNSPLHF.